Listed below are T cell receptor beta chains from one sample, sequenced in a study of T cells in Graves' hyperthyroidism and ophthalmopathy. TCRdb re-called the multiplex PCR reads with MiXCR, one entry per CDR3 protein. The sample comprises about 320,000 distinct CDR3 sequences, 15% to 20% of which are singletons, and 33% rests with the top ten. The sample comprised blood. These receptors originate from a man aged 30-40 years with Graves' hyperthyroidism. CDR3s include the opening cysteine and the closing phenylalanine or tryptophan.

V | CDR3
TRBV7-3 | CASSPDQGRGYTF
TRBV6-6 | CASSYSAAGPRLYEQYF
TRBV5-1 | CASSLPGSPLHF
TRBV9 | CASSVVGLAPDNEQFF
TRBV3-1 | CASSQAGTGTGELFF
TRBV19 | CASSIMDTQYF
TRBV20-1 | CSAKHSGGGGTDTQYF
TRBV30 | CAWSPPGVMNTEAFF
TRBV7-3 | CASSWGGAVGEQFF
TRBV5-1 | CASSRDSIETQYF
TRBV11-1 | CASSTRTGGLNTEAFF
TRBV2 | CASRGQSNQPQHF
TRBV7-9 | CASSLDGTQDTQYF
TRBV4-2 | CASSQLQGGNQPQHF
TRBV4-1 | CASSHATGGGTEAFF
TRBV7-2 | CASSLVEHEQYF
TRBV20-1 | CSAGRGYEQFF
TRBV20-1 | CSARDYRGGQPQHF
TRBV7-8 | CASSLGSDRTQYF
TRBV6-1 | CASSPGGKNTEAFF
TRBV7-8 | CATQKGREETQYF
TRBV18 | CASSPATPRYNEQFF
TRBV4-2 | CASSPATGELFF
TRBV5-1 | CASRMTGGNTDTQYF
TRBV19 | CASSIDDTQYF
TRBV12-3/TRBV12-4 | CASSFLRRPNTGELFF
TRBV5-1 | CASSIMTSGSYNEQFF
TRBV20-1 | CSASGFRDHSNQPQHF
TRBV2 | CASSPRWLALAYNEQFF
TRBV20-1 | CSASRQGVPLSYEQYF
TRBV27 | CASSPLGSTYEQYF
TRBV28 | CASGARGTGDYEQYF
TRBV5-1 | CASSFTRDTDTQYF
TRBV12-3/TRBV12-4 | CASSFASLGETQYF
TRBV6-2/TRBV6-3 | CASSLEQGGAKNIQYF
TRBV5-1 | CASSHGQGHGKETQYF
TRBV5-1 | CASSLGDGELFF
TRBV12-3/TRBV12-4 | CASSLARWDTQYF
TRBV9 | CASSQGLSYNEQFF
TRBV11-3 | CASSSDSNYGYTF
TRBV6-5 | CASSYAQKQYF
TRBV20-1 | CSASTTGRNDQFF
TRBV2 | CASSEFNTGYTF
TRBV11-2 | CASSSSWNTIYF
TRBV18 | CASLRGVEDTQYF
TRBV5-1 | CASRPDANTIYF